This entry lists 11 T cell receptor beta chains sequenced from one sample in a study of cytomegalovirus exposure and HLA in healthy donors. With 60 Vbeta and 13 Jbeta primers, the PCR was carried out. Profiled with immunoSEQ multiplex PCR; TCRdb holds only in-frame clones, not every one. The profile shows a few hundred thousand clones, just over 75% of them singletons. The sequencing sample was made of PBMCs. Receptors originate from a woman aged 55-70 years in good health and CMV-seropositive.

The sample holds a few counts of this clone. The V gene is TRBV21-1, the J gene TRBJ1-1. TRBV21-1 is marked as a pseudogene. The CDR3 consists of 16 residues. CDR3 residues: CASSKKYGGTNTEAFF. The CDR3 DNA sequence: TGTGCCAGCAGCAAAAAGTACGGAGGTACGAACACTGAAGCTTTCTTT.

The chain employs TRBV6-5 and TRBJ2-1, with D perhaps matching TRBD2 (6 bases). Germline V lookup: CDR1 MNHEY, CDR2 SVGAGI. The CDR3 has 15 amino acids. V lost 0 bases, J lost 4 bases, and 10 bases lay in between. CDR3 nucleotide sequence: TGTGCCAGCAGTTACTCGCCTAGCGAATACAATGAGCAGTTCTTC. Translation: CASSYSPSEYNEQFF.

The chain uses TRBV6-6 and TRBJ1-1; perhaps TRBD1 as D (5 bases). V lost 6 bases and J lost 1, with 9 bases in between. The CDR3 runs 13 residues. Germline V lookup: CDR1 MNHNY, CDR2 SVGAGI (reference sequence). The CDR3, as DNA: TGTGCCAGCAGGGCACAGGCGAACACTGAAGCTTTCTTT. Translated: CASRAQANTEAFF.

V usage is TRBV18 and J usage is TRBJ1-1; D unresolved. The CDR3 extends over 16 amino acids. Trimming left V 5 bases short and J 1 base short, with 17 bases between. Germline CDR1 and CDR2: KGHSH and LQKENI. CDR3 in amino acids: CASSSAWGARNTEAFF. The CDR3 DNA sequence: TGTGCCAGCTCATCAGCTTGGGGAGCGCGGAACACTGAAGCTTTCTTT. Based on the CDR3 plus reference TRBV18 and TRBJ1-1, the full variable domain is NAGVMQNPRHLVRRRGQEARLRCSPMKGHSHVYWYRQLPEEGLKFMVYLQKENIIDESGMPKERFSAEFPKEGPSILRIQQVVRGDSAAYFCASSSAWGARNTEAFFGQGTRLTVV.

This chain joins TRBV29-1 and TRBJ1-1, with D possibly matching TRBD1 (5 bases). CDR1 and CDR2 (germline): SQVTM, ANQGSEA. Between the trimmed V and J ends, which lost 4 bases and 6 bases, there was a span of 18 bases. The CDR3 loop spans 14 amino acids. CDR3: CSVGGREGLPEAFF. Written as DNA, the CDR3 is TGCAGCGTTGGGGGCCGGGAGGGTCTACCTGAAGCTTTCTTT.

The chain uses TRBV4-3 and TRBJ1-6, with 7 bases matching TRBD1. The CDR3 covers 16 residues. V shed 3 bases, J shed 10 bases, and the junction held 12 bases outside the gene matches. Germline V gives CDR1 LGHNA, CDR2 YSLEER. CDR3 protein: CASSQELTGIGSPLHF. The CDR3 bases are TGCGCCAGCAGCCAGGAGCTGACAGGGATAGGCTCACCCCTCCACTTT.

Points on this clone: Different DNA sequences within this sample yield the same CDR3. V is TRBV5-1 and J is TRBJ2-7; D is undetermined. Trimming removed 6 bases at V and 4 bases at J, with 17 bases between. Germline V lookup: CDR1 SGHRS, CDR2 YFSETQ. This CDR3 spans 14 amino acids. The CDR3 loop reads CASTPRPAGYEQYF. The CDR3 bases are TGCGCCAGCACGCCGCGGCCAGCTGGATACGAGCAGTACTTC.

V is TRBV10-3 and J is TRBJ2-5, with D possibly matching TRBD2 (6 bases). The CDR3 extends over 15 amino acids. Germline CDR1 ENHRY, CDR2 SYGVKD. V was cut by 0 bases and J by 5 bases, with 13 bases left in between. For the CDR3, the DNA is TGTGCCATCAGTGAGTCCGGGAGAAACGGGGAGACCCAGTACTTC. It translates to CAISESGRNGETQYF.

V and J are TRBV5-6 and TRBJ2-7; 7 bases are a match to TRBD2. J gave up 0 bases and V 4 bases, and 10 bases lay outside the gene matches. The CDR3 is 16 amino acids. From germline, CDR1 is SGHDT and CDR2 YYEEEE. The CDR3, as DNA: TGTGCCAGCAGCCTCGGTTGGGGGGGTAGCTCCTACGAGCAGTACTTC. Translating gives CASSLGWGGSSYEQYF.

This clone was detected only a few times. This CDR3 is CAISEQTGNTEAFF. DNA for the CDR3: TGTGCCATCAGTGAGCAGACAGGGAACACTGAAGCTTTCTTT. The rearrangement uses TRBV10-3 and TRBJ1-1, with a possible D match to TRBD1 (6 bases). Germline CDR1 and CDR2: ENHRY and SYGVKD. The CDR3 totals 14 residues. The V end was cut by 2 bases, the J end by 1 base, with 8 bases between.

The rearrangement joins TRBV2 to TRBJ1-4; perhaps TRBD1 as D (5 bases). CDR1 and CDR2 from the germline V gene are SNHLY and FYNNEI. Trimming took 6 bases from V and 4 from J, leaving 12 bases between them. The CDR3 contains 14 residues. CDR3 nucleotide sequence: TGTGCCAGCAGAGACAGACCGGGTAATGAAAAACTGTTTTTT. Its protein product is CASRDRPGNEKLFF.